The rows below give T cell receptor beta chains drawn from one sample of a study of blood T cell repertoires in COVID-19. TCRdb's copy holds only in-frame clones and misses some; the assay was immunoSEQ multiplex PCR. The sample lists almost 250,000 clones, more than 75% occurring once. Sequencing was carried out using peripheral blood. The receptor source for this set is a woman older than 75 with COVID-19, enrolled during active disease. Both conserved end residues are part of each CDR3. D genes are given only for firm matches. Clone size appears in some rows only: once, few, many, or a class for an expanded clone.

CDR3 DNA	CDR3 protein	clone size	J gene	V gene	D gene
TGTGCCAGCAGTGAGTCGGGGGTAGGGGCTTTCTTT	CASSESGVGAFF	NA	TRBJ1-1	TRBV2	NA
TGTGCCAGCAGTGTGGCAGGGGGCGCGTCTGGGGCCAACGTCCTGACTTTC	CASSVAGGASGANVLTF	NA	TRBJ2-6	TRBV6-4	TRBD1
TGTGCCAGCTCACCAACATCGGGACAGGGGGCGGGTGAGCAGTACTTC	CASSPTSGQGAGEQYF	NA	TRBJ2-7	TRBV18	TRBD1
TGCGCCAGCAGCACTGGACTAGCGGGGCCGTCAGATACGCAGTATTTT	CASSTGLAGPSDTQYF	NA	TRBJ2-3	TRBV5-1	TRBD2
TGTGCCAGCCAGAGGGCGGAGAATTACGTCCTGACTTTC	CASQRAENYVLTF	NA	TRBJ2-6	TRBV6-5	NA
TGTGCCACCAGCAGGGAGGCTATCCCATGGAATGGCTACACCTTC	CATSREAIPWNGYTF	NA	TRBJ1-2	TRBV15	NA
TGTGCCAGTAGTAATCGGGGGGTACGCACTGAAGCTTTCTTT	CASSNRGVRTEAFF	NA	TRBJ1-1	TRBV19	NA
TGTGCCAGCAGACCCCGAGTGAGAACTGAAGCTTTCTTT	CASRPRVRTEAFF	NA	TRBJ1-1	TRBV12-3/TRBV12-4	NA
TGTGCCTGGAGCACAGGGGAAACTGAAGCTTTCTTT	CAWSTGETEAFF	NA	TRBJ1-1	TRBV30	TRBD1
TGTGCCAGCAGTCCCGGGACAGGGGTCTTCGAGCAGTACTTC	CASSPGTGVFEQYF	few	TRBJ2-7	TRBV6-2/TRBV6-3	TRBD1
TGCAGCGTTGATGCAGGCCAAGAGACCCAGTACTTC	CSVDAGQETQYF	NA	TRBJ2-5	TRBV29-1	NA
TGTGCCAGCAGCTTGTGGACAGGACTAGCGGATCTACGCTCCTACAATGAGCAGTTCTTC	CASSLWTGLADLRSYNEQFF	NA	TRBJ2-1	TRBV5-5	TRBD2
TGCGCCAGCAGCCCAGACCCGGGACTCATCACCTACGAGCAGTACTTC	CASSPDPGLITYEQYF	NA	TRBJ2-7	TRBV5-1	NA
TGTGCCAGCAGCTTTCAGGGGTTAGAGACCCAGTACTTC	CASSFQGLETQYF	NA	TRBJ2-5	TRBV5-5	NA
TGTGCCAGCATAAGTGGACAGGCTCAAAATGAAAAACTGTTTTTT	CASISGQAQNEKLFF	once	TRBJ1-4	TRBV6-5	TRBD1
TGCGCCAGCAGCTTGGTGGGACAGGGGGAGAATGAGCAGTTCTTC	CASSLVGQGENEQFF	few	TRBJ2-1	TRBV5-1	TRBD1
TGCGCCAGCAGCTTTTCTTTCAGGGGCGACCAAGAGACCCAGTACTTC	CASSFSFRGDQETQYF	NA	TRBJ2-5	TRBV5-1	NA
TGTGCCAGTAGTCCCCGACAGATAAACTATGGCTACACCTTC	CASSPRQINYGYTF	NA	TRBJ1-2	TRBV19	NA
TGTGCCACCAGCCGGGGACAGAAGGCCTACGAGCAGTACTTC	CATSRGQKAYEQYF	few	TRBJ2-7	TRBV15	TRBD1
TGTGCCAGCTCACCACAACCACAGGGGAATGAAAAACTGTTTTTT	CASSPQPQGNEKLFF	NA	TRBJ1-4	TRBV18	TRBD1
TGTGCCAGCAGCCAGCCTAGCGGGGGGACCGGGGAGCTGTTTTTT	CASSQPSGGTGELFF	NA	TRBJ2-2	TRBV7-2	TRBD2
TGTGCCAGCAGCCCCGGGACAATGAACTATGGCTACACCTTC	CASSPGTMNYGYTF	NA	TRBJ1-2	TRBV6-5	NA
TGTGCCACCAGTGATTCGGGACAGAAGAACACTGAAGCTTTCTTT	CATSDSGQKNTEAFF	NA	TRBJ1-1	TRBV24-1	TRBD1
TGTGCCAGCAGCCGCGGGTCATCGAACACTGAAGCTTTCTTT	CASSRGSSNTEAFF	NA	TRBJ1-1	TRBV3-1/TRBV3-2	NA
TGTGCCAGTATGCAGGGTCGTGAGCAGTTCTTC	CASMQGREQFF	NA	TRBJ2-1	TRBV6-5	NA
TGTGCCACCAGCAGAGATGCGGGGGGCGCGATTAGCGAGCAGTACTTC	CATSRDAGGAISEQYF	NA	TRBJ2-7	TRBV15	TRBD2
TGTGCCAGCACGGGGACAGGGGGCCCGAGCTCCTATAATTCACCCCTCCACTTT	CASTGTGGPSSYNSPLHF	NA	TRBJ1-6	TRBV4-2	TRBD1
TGTGCCAGCAGGGGTGGGACTAGCGGGGGCGGGACCCAGTACTTC	CASRGGTSGGGTQYF	few	TRBJ2-5	TRBV28	TRBD2
TGTGCCAGCTCACCATACTGGACGGGGACAGGCCACAATGAGCAGTTCTTC	CASSPYWTGTGHNEQFF	NA	TRBJ2-1	TRBV18	TRBD1
TGCAGCGTTAGCCAGGGGATTGGAAACACCATATATTTT	CSVSQGIGNTIYF	few	TRBJ1-3	TRBV29-1	NA
TGTGCCAGCTCACCCCTGGCGGGGGGGCGCAATGAGCAGTTCTTC	CASSPLAGGRNEQFF	NA	TRBJ2-1	TRBV18	TRBD2
TGTGCCAGCAGCTCCGGGACTAGCGGGGGCCCTATCCAAGAGACCCAGTACTTC	CASSSGTSGGPIQETQYF	NA	TRBJ2-5	TRBV11-3	TRBD2
TGTGCCAGCAGCCAATATCCGAGCGAGCAGTACTTC	CASSQYPSEQYF	NA	TRBJ2-7	TRBV14	NA
TGTGCCAGCAGCCCGACGCGTACAGGGGATGGCTACACCTTC	CASSPTRTGDGYTF	once	TRBJ1-2	TRBV7-9	TRBD1
TGTGCCAGCAGCTTAGACGTCACAGGGAACAATGAGCAGTTCTTC	CASSLDVTGNNEQFF	NA	TRBJ2-1	TRBV11-3	NA
TGCGCCAGCAGCCCCCAGGTGAACACTGAAGCTTTCTTT	CASSPQVNTEAFF	NA	TRBJ1-1	TRBV5-1	NA
TGTGCCAGCAGCCCCCGGACAGGGGGCCGGATGAACACTGAAGCTTTCTTT	CASSPRTGGRMNTEAFF	NA	TRBJ1-1	TRBV14	TRBD1
TGTGCCAGCAGCCTTGACAGGGGGCCTAACTATGGCTACACCTTC	CASSLDRGPNYGYTF	once	TRBJ1-2	TRBV7-2	TRBD1
TGTGCCAGCAGCCAAGACAGGGGGGTTGGTGAGCAGTTCTTC	CASSQDRGVGEQFF	NA	TRBJ2-1	TRBV3-1/TRBV3-2	NA
TGTGCCAGCAGTGTGGGGGGAACGAACACCGGGGAGCTGTTTTTT	CASSVGGTNTGELFF	NA	TRBJ2-2	TRBV6-4	NA
TGTGCCAGCAGCTTGTTAGGCGGGGGAAAGAACACCGGGGAGCTGTTTTTT	CASSLLGGGKNTGELFF	NA	TRBJ2-2	TRBV5-8	TRBD2
TGTGCCAGCAGTTTATCCCTAGCGGGGGTCCCCTATGGCTACACCTTC	CASSLSLAGVPYGYTF	NA	TRBJ1-2	TRBV28	NA
TGTGCCACCAGCCGGGGTGGGGGAAACACCATATATTTT	CATSRGGGNTIYF	NA	TRBJ1-3	TRBV24-1	NA
TGTGCCAGCAGCCAAGATGATGGGACTAGGAATGACCAGGACATTCAGTACTTC	CASSQDDGTRNDQDIQYF	NA	TRBJ2-4	TRBV14	TRBD2
TGTGCCAGCAGCCTCGGGGTTCTTTCCTACACTGAAGCTTTCTTT	CASSLGVLSYTEAFF	NA	TRBJ1-1	TRBV11-2	NA
TGTGCCAGCAGCTCAAGCACGACAGGGGATGGCTACACCTTC	CASSSSTTGDGYTF	NA	TRBJ1-2	TRBV7-3	TRBD1
TGTGCCAGCAGCCCCATGGAGCGATCTGGAAACACCATATATTTT	CASSPMERSGNTIYF	NA	TRBJ1-3	TRBV28	NA
TGTGCCAGCAGCCAAGGGGGGCTTGGAAACACCATATATTTT	CASSQGGLGNTIYF	NA	TRBJ1-3	TRBV4-2	NA
TGTGCCAGCAGCTTAGCGGGGCCATCCCGAGGGCCCCAGCATTTT	CASSLAGPSRGPQHF	NA	TRBJ1-5	TRBV7-2	NA
TGTGCCAGCACCAGGACAGGGGGGAACACTGAAGCTTTCTTT	CASTRTGGNTEAFF	NA	TRBJ1-1	TRBV7-9	TRBD1